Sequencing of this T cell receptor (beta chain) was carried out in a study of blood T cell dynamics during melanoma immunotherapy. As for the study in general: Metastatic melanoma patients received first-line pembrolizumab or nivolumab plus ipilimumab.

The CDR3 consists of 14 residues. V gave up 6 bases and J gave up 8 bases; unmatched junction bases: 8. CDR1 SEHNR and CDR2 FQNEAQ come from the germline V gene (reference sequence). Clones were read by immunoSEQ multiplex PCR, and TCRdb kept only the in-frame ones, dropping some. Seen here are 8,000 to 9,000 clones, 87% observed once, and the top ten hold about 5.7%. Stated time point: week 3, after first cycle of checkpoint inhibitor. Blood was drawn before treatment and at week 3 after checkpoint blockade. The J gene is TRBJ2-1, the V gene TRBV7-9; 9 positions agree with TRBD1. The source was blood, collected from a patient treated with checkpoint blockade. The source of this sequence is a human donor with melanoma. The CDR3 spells CASRTGTGKHEQFF. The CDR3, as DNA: TGTGCCAGCAGAACCGGGACAGGGAAGCATGAGCAGTTCTTC.